In this sample, the clone carrying this T cell receptor (beta chain) turned up a few times. Antigen: not known. The data are from a study of neoadjuvant nivolumab and ipilimumab in lung cancer. General observations from the study: Resected-tumor TCR richness correlated positively with pretherapy blood richness.

CDR1 is SGHNT, CDR2 YYREEE, per germline (reference sequence). V was trimmed by 5 bases and J by 9 bases, leaving 16 bases between them. This CDR3 spans 13 amino acids. TCRdb's copy holds only in-frame clones and misses some; the assay was immunoSEQ multiplex PCR. The table shows 9,700 or so clones, with 60% to 80% occurring only once. The clonotype comes from an adult with non-small cell lung cancer. Some clones in this sample may be carry-over from other donors' samples. The rearrangement joins TRBV5-4 to TRBJ2-3; D tentatively reads TRBD1 or TRBD2 (6 bases each). Sample: tumor tissue, taken after neoadjuvant nivolumab, alone or with ipilimumab, at or shortly before surgery. This CDR3 is CASRSGQSGTQYF. Here the CDR3 DNA reads TGTGCCAGCAGATCTGGACAGAGCGGGACGCAGTATTTT.